This T cell receptor beta chain comes out of a study of siplizumab effects on memory and regulatory T cells (dated by TCRdb to between 2018 and 2021). Context from the whole study: The study examined how the anti-CD2 antibody siplizumab affects alloreactive T-cell subsets in allogeneic mixed lymphocyte reactions built from human PBMCs. What the authors observed across the whole study: The cumulative frequency of alloreactive sequences traceable to unstimulated CD4+ memory T cells was significantly reduced by siplizumab. For roughly 75-95% of proliferating CD4+ or CD8+ clones, no naive or memory phenotype could be assigned. Of the alloreactive CD4+ clones that could be mapped, the Treg-derived share averaged around 70% with siplizumab compared with about 27% in control reactions. Because sequences at frequencies below about 10^-5 were poorly captured, only a minor fraction of alloreactive clones could be mapped back to unstimulated subsets. No functional confirmation was obtained for the suppressive function of proliferating Tregs from siplizumab cultures. Compared with memory T cells, unstimulated naive T cells appeared more diverse, and naive cells seemed to make a substantial contribution to the alloresponse.

This clone was recorded a few times. Its specific antigen is unknown. Base qualities were left out, and no much larger clone turns up one base away. To prepare the library, the immunoSEQ multiplex PCR assay was applied. Around 100,000 TCR templates per sample were assayed by the deep sequencing platform. Genomic DNA extracted from sorted T cells was used for TCRbeta CDR3 sequencing. The authors' analysis ran thus. The R programming language was used for the clonal analysis of the TCRbeta CDR3 data. Alloreactive CD4+ and CD8+ clones were defined by comparing unstimulated samples with post-reaction CFSE-low samples. By matching sequences to the repertoires of sorted unstimulated Treg and non-Treg cells, each alloreactive CD4+ clone was assigned a regulatory or non-regulatory origin. TCRdb limited this immuneACCESS table to in-frame rearrangements with V and J called. A share of clones is missing; checked studies link under half to unresolved V genes, and the rest is unexplained. D and trimming were read from the DNA, whereas the V and J calls and clone size are those reported in that table. Counted in this sample were around 72,000 clones; 91% of them appeared once. The top ten constitute about 27% of the sample.

CDR1 and CDR2, per the germline V gene, are SGHVS and FNYEAQ. The CDR3 measures 13 amino acids from cysteine to phenylalanine. The kept DNA is CDR3 alone, 39 bases in frame from the first base. V is clipped by 1 base and J by 8 bases, and the sequence between their germline boundaries is 11 bases long. Sorted unstimulated T cells, along with proliferating T cells recovered from mixed lymphocyte reactions, underwent TCRbeta CDR3 sequencing. Fresh whole blood from under 13 HLA-typed healthy donors was used as the source from which PBMCs were isolated. Sequenced material: CD8+ T cells sorted from blood. This receptor was identified in a human donor in good health. This chain is built from TRBV7-6 and TRBJ1-1; the D gene is perhaps TRBD1, from 5 matching bases. The CDR3 protein: CASSLGGPSEAFF. The DNA sequence is TGTGCCAGCAGCTTAGGGGGCCCGTCAGAAGCTTTCTTT.